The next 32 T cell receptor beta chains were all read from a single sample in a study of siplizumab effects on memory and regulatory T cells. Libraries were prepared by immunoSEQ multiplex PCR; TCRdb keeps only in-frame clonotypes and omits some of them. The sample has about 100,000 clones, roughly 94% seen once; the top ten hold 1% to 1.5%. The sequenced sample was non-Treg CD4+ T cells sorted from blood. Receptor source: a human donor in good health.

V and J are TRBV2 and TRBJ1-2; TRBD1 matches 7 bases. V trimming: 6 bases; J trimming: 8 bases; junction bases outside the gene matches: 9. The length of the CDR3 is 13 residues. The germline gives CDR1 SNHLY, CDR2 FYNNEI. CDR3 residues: CASRVTGVSGYTF. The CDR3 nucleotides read TGTGCCAGCAGAGTTACAGGGGTGAGCGGCTACACCTTC.

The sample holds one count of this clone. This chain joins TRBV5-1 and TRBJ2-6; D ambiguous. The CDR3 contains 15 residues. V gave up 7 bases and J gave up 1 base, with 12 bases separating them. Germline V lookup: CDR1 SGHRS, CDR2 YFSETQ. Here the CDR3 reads CASGRDDSGANVLTF. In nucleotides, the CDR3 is TGCGCCAGCGGCCGAGATGATTCTGGGGCCAACGTCCTGACTTTC. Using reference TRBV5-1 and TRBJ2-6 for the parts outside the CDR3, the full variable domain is KAGVTQTPRYLIKTRGQQVTLSCSPISGHRSVSWYQQTPGQGLQFLFEYFSETQRNKGNFPGRFSGRQFSNSRSEMNVSTLELGDSALYLCASGRDDSGANVLTFGAGSRLTVL.

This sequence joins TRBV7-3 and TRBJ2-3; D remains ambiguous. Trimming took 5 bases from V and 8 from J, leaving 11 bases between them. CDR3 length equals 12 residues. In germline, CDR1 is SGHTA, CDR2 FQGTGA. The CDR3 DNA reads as TGTGCCAGCAGCCCCTCTCTTGGTACGCAGTATTTT. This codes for CASSPSLGTQYF.

The CDR3 region has the DNA TGTGCCAGCAGCTTAGGGGCTAGCGGGAGACTCACCGGGGAGCTGTTTTTT. It encodes CASSLGASGRLTGELFF. The chain uses TRBV7-3 and TRBJ2-2; TRBD2 agrees at 10 bases. Germline V lookup: CDR1 SGHTA, CDR2 FQGTGA. This CDR3 region has 17 residues. With V trimmed by 2 bases and J by 4 bases, 7 bases remained unmatched.

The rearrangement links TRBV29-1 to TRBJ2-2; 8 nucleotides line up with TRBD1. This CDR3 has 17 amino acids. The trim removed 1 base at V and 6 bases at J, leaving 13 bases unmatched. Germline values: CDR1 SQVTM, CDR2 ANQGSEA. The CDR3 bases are TGCAGCGTTGAAGGAGGAGCAGGGGGCGATGGGCCCGGGGAGCTGTTTTTT. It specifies CSVEGGAGGDGPGELFF.

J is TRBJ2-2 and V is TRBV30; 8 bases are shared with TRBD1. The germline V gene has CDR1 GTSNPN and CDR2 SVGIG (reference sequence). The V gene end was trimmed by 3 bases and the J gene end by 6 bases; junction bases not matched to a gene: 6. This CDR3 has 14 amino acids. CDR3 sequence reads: CAWRQGAYPGELFF. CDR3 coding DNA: TGTGCCTGGAGGCAGGGGGCGTATCCCGGGGAGCTGTTTTTT.

The chain's CDR3 is CASSLAQGTYNEQFF. The CDR3 DNA sequence: TGCGCCAGCAGCTTGGCTCAGGGAACCTACAATGAGCAGTTCTTC. This chain uses TRBV5-1 with TRBJ2-1, with a weak D call TRBD1 (5 bases). This CDR3 has 15 residues. Germline lookup yields CDR1 SGHRS and CDR2 YFSETQ. The germline V and J ends were trimmed by 0 bases and 2 bases, with 9 bases remaining between them.

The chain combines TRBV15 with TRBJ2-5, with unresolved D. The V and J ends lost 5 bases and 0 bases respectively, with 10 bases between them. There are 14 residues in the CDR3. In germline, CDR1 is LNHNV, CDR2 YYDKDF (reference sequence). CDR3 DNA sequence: TGTGCCACCAGCGTTGGCGGAAACCAAGAGACCCAGTACTTC. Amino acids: CATSVGGNQETQYF.

The CDR3 DNA reads as TGTGCCAGCAGCTTAGCGCGGGTCGGGACTGAAGCTTTCTTT. Its protein is CASSLARVGTEAFF. The genes are TRBV7-9 and TRBJ1-1; D is ambiguous. Germline V gene data show CDR1 as SEHNR and CDR2 as FQNEAQ (reference sequence). V shed 0 bases and J shed 5 bases, with 10 bases lying between them. This CDR3 contains 14 residues.

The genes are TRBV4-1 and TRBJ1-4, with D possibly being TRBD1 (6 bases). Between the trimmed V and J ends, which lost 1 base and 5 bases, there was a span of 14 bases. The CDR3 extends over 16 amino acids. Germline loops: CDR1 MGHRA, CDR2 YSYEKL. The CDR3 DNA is TGCGCCAGCAGCCAAGGAGGGAGGGGGTGGAATGAAAAACTGTTTTTT. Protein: CASSQGGRGWNEKLFF.

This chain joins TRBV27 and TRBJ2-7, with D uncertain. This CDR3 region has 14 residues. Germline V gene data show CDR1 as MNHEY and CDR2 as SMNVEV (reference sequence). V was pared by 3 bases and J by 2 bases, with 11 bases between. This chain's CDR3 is CASSLSGRTYEQYF. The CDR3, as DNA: TGTGCCAGCAGTTTGTCCGGACGGACCTACGAGCAGTACTTC.

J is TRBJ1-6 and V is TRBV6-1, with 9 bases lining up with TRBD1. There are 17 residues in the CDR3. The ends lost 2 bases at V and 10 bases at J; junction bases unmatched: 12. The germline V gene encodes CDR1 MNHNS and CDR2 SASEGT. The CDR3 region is CASSEWGDRAFGSPLHF. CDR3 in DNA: TGTGCCAGCAGTGAATGGGGGGACAGGGCATTTGGATCACCCCTCCACTTT.

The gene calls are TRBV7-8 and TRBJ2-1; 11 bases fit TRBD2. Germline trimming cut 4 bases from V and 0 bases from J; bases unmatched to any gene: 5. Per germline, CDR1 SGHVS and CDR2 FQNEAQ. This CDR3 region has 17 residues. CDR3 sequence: CASSSGLADLSYNEQFF. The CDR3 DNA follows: TGTGCCAGCAGCTCGGGACTAGCGGACCTCTCCTACAATGAGCAGTTCTTC.

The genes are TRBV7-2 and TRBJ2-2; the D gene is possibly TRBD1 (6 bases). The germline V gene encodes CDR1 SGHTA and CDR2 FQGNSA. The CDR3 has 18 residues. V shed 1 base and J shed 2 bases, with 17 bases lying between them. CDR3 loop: CASSLDFRAGVNTGELFF. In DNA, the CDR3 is TGTGCCAGCAGCTTAGACTTTAGGGCAGGGGTTAACACCGGGGAGCTGTTTTTT.

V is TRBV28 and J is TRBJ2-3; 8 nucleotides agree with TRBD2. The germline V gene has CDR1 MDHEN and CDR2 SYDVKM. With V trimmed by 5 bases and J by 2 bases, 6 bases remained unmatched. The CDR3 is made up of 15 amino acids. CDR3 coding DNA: TGTGCCAGCAGTGCGGGAGGACAGCTCACAGATACGCAGTATTTT. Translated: CASSAGGQLTDTQYF. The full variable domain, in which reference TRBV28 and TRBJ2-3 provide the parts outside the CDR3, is DVKVTQSSRYLVKRTGEKVFLECVQDMDHENMFWYRQDPGLGLRLIYFSYDVKMKEKGDIPEGYSVSREKKERFSLILESASTNQTSMYLCASSAGGQLTDTQYFGPGTRLTVL.

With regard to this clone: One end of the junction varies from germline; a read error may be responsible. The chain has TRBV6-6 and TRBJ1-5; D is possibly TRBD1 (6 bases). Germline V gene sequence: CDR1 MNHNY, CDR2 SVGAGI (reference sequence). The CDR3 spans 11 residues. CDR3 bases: TGTGCCAGCAGACGGGACAAACTCATCGAATTT. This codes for CASRRDKLIEF.

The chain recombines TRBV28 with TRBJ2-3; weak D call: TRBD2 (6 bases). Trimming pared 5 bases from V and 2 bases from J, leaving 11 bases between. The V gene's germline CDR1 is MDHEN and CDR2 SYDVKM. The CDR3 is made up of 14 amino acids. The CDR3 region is CASSGGSPTDTQYF. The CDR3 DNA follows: TGTGCCAGCAGTGGGGGGTCCCCCACAGATACGCAGTATTTT.

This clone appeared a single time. The CDR3 DNA is TGTGCCACTCGACAGGGGGCCTACGAGCAGTACTTC. Translation gives CATRQGAYEQYF. The chain has TRBV28 and TRBJ2-7; 9 nucleotides agree with TRBD1. The CDR3 is 12 residues long. The J segment lost 2 bases and the V segment lost 10 bases, leaving 3 bases of the junction unmatched. Per germline, CDR1 MDHEN and CDR2 SYDVKM.

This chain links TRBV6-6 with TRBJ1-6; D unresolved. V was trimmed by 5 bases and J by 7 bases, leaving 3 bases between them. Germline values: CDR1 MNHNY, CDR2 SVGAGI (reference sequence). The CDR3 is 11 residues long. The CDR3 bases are TGTGCCAGCAGTAGCAATTCACCCCTCCACTTT. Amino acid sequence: CASSSNSPLHF.

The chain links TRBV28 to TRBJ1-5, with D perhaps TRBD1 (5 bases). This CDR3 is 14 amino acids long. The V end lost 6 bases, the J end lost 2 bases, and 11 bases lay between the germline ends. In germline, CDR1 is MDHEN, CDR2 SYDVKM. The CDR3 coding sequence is TGTGCCAGCAGAAAAGGGGTAGGCAATCAGCCCCAGCATTTT. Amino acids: CASRKGVGNQPQHF.

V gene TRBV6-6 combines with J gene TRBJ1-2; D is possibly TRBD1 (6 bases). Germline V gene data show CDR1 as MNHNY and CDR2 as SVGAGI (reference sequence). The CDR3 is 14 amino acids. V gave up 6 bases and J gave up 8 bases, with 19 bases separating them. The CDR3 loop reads CASSGRSGAKGYTF. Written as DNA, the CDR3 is TGTGCCAGCAGCGGTAGATCGGGGGCAAAAGGCTACACCTTC.

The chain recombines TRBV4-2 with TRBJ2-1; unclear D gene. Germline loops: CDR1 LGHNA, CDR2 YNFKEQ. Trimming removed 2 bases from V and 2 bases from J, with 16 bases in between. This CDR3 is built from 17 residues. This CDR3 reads CASSQNPMDQPYNEQFF. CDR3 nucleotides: TGTGCCAGCAGCCAAAACCCTATGGACCAACCCTACAATGAGCAGTTCTTC.

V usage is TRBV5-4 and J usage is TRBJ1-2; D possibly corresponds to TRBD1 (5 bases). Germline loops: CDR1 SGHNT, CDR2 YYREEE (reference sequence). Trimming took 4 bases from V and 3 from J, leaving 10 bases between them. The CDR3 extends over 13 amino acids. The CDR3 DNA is TGTGCCAGCAGCCCGGACATCTACTATGGCTACACCTTC. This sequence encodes CASSPDIYYGYTF.

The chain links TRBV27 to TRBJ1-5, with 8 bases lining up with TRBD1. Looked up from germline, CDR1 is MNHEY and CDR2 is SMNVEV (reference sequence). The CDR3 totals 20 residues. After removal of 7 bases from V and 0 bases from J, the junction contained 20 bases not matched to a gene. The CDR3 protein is CASKMLSVAGGLYSNQPQHF. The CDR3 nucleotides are TGTGCCAGCAAAATGTTAAGTGTTGCAGGGGGCCTCTATAGCAATCAGCCCCAGCATTTT.

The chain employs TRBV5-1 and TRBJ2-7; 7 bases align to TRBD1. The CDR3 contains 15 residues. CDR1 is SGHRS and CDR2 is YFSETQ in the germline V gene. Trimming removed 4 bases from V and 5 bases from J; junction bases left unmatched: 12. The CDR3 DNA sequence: TGCGCCAGCAGCACGGGACAGCTGACAGGACACGAGCAGTACTTC. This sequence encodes CASSTGQLTGHEQYF.

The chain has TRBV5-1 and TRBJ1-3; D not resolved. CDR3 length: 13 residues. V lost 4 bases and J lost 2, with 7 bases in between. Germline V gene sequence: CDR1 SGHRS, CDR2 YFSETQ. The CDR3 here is CASSVEPGNTIYF. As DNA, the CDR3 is TGCGCCAGCAGCGTCGAACCTGGAAACACCATATATTTT.

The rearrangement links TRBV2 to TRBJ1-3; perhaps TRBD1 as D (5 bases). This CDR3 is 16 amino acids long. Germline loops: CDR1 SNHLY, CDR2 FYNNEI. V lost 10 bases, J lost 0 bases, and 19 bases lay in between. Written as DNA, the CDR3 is TGTGCCACCTCATTCGACAGCGGTCGCTCTGGAAACACCATATATTTT. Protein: CATSFDSGRSGNTIYF.

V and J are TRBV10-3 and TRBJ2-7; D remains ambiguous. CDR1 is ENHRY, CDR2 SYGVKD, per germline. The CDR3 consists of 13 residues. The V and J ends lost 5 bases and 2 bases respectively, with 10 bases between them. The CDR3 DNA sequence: TGTGCCATCAGTTCAACAGCCCCCTACGAGCAGTACTTC. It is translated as CAISSTAPYEQYF.

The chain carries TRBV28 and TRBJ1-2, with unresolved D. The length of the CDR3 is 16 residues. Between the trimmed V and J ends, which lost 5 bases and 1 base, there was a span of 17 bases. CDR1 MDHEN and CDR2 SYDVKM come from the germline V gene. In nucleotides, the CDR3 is TGTGCCAGCAGTACAGAAACCCTACGGCGTAACTATGGCTACACCTTC. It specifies CASSTETLRRNYGYTF.

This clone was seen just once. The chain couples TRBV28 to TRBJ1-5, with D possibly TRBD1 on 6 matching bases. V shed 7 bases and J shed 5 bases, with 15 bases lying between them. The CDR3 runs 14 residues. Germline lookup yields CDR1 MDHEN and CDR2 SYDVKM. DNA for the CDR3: TGTGCCAGCAACCTCCCGGGGGGCTATCAGCCCCAGCATTTT. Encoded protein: CASNLPGGYQPQHF.

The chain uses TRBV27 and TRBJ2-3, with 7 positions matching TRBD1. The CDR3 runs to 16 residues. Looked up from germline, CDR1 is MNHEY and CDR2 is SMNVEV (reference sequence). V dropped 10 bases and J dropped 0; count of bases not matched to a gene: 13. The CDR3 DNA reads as TGTGCCAACCCATTTGAGGGGGCTTCTAGCACAGATACGCAGTATTTT. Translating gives CANPFEGASSTDTQYF.

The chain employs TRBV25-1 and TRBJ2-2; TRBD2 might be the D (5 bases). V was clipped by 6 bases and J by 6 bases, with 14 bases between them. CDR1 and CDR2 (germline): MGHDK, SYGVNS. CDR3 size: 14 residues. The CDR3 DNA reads TGTGCCAGCAGAGGAGAGGGTACACCCGGGGAGCTGTTTTTT. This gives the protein CASRGEGTPGELFF.